This T cell receptor beta chain comes out of a study of control samples from healthy donors and cancer patients. Sequencing was performed with immunoSEQ multiplex PCR; in TCRdb, only in-frame clones are kept and a portion is missing. The repertoire holds under 85,000 clones, with 94% as singletons. Trimming took off 4 bases at V and 5 bases at J, with 5 bases between the two ends. The germline V gene has CDR1 SGHVS and CDR2 FNYEAQ. The CDR3 extends over 11 amino acids. The receptor's source is a woman aged 40 to 49 in good health. The chain uses TRBV7-6 and TRBJ2-5; D perhaps matches TRBD2 (5 bases). Sequences were obtained from blood. The CDR3 here is CASSSGETQYF. The CDR3 DNA reads as TGTGCCAGCAGCTCGGGGGAGACCCAGTACTTC.